The clone carrying this TCR beta chain was counted a few times. Its antigen remains unknown. This sample is part of a study of blood T cells in healthy people across ages. Study background: About one barcoded beta molecule per two T cells came from capture by template switching. The study, taken as a whole, reports: Getting older went along with TCR beta diversity per million T cells dropping roughly linearly. Because sorting was not performed, PBMCs prevented conclusive naive versus antigen-experienced comparison.

PCR was performed a second time for roughly 7 to 11 cycles using a sample-barcoded 5' primer and a J-beta primer mix. TCRdb ran MiXCR on the 5' RACE reads and lists one entry per CDR3 protein. This table holds fewer than 600,000 distinct CDR3 sequences, about 28% found once. These records were also assigned to another study, of T cells of mothers and their children.

The sequenced sample was blood. The TCR was taken from a boy aged 2 to 9 in good health.

CDR3: CASRALAGGPGDEQFF. The CDR3 nucleotides read TGCGCCAGCAGGGCTCTAGCGGGGGGGCCTGGCGATGAGCAGTTCTTC. This chain joins TRBV5-1 and TRBJ2-5; 12 bases match TRBD2. The DNA end is more similar to TRBJ2-1, so the J call may be wrong. The CDR3 sequence is 16 residues long. Germline CDR1 reads SGHRS; CDR2 reads YFSETQ.